A single TCR beta chain is shown here with its context. The V gene lost 0 bases and the J gene lost 3 bases, with 6 bases spanning the gap. The CDR3 loop spans 14 amino acids. The germline gives CDR1 MNHEY, CDR2 SVGAGI. This record belongs to a study of blood T cell repertoires in COVID-19. Seattle enrolled patients during active infection and tracked them longitudinally. Profiling relied on immunoSEQ multiplex PCR, and the TCRdb table lists in-frame clones only, not all of them. The table lists under 200,000 clones, about 85% of them singletons, with roughly 5% in the top ten. This sequence was found in a woman aged 50 to 60 with COVID-19, enrolled during active disease. Sample: peripheral blood. This rearrangement joins TRBV6-5 to TRBJ2-1; D unclear. The CDR3 region has the DNA TGTGCCAGCAGTTACTCGGCCTTCTACAATGAGCAGTTCTTC. Residues: CASSYSAFYNEQFF.